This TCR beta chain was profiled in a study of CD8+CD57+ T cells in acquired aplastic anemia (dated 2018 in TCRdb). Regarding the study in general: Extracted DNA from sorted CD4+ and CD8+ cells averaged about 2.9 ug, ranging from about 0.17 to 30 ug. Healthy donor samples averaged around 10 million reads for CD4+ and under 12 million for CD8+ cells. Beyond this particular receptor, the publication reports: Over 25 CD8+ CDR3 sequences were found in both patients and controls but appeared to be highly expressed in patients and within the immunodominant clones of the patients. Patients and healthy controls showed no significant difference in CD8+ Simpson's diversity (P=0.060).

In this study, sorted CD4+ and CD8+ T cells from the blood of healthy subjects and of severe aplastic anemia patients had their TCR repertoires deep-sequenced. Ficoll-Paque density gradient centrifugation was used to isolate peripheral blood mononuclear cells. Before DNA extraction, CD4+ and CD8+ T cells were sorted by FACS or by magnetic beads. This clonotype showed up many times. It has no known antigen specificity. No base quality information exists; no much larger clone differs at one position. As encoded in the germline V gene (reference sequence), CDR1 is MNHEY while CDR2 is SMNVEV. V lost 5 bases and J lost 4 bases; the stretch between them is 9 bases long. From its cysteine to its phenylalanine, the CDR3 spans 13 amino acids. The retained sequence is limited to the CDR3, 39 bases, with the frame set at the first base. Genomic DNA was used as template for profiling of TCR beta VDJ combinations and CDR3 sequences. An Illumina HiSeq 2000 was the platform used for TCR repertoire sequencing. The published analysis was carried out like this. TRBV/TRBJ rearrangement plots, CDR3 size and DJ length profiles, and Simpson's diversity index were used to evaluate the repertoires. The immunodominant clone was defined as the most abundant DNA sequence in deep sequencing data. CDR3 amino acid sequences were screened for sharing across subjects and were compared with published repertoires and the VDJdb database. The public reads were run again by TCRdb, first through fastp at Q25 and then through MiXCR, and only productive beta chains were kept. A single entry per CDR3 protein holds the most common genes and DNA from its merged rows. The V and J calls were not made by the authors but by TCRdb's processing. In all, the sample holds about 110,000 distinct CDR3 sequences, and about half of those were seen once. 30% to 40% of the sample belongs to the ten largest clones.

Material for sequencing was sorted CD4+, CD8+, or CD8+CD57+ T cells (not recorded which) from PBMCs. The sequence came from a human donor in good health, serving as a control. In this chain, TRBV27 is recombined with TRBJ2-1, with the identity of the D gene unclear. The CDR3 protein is CASSPSAYNEQFF. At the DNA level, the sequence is TGTGCCAGCAGTCCATCAGCTTACAATGAGCAGTTCTTC.